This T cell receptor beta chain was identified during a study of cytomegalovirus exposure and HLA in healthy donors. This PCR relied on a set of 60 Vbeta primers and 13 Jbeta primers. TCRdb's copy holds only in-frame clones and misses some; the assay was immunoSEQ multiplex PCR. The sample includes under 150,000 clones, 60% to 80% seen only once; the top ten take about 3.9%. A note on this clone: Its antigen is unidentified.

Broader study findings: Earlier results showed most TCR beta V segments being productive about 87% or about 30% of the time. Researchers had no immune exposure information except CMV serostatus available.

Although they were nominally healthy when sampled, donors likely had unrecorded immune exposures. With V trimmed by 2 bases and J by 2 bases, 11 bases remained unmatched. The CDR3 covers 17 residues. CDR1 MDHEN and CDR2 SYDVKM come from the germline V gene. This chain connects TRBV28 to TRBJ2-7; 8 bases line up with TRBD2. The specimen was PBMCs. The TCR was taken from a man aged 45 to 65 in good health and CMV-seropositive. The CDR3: CASSLPGLVRAPYEQYF. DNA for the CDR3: TGTGCCAGCAGTTTACCGGGACTAGTAAGGGCTCCCTACGAGCAGTACTTC.